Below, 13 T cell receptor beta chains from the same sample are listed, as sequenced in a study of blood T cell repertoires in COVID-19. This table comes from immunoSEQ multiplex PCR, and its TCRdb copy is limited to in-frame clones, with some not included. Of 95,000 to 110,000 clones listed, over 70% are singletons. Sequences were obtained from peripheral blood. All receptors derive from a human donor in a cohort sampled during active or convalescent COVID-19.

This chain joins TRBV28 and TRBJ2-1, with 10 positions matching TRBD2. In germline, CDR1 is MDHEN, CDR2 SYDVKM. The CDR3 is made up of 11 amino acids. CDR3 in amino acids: CRSGGAYEQFF. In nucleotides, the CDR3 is TGTAGGAGCGGGGGGGCCTATGAGCAGTTCTTC. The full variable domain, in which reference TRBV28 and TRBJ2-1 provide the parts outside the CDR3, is DVKVTQSSRYLVKRTGEKVFLECVQDMDHENMFWYRQDPGLGLRLIYFSYDVKMKEKGDIPEGYSVSREKKERFSLILESASTNQTSMYLCRSGGAYEQFFGPGTRLTVL.

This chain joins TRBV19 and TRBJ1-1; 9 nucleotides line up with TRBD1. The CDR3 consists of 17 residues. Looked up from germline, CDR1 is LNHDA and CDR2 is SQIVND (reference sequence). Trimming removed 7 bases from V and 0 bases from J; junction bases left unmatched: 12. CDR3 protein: CASTPPGTGIVNTEAFF. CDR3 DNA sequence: TGTGCCAGTACTCCTCCCGGGACAGGGATAGTGAACACTGAAGCTTTCTTT.

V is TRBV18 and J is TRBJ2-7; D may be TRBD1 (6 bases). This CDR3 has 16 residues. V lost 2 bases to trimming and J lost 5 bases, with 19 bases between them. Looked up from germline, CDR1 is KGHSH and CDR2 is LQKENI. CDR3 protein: CASSPSADRLIDEQYF. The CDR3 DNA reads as TGTGCCAGCTCACCATCAGCAGACAGGTTAATTGACGAGCAGTACTTC.

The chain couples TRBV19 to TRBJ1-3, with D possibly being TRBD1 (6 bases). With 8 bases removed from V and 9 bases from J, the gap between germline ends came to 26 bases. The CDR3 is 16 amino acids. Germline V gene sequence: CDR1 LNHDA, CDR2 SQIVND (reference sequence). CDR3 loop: CASGPNRAGAVSTIYF. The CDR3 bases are TGTGCCAGTGGCCCCAACCGGGCGGGGGCTGTAAGCACCATATATTTT.

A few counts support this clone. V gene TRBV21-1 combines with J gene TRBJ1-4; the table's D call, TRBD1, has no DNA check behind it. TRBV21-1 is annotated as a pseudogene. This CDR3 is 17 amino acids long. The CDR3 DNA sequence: TGTGCCAGCAGCAAAAAAAGAAGACAGGGCGCTAATGAAAAACTGTTTTTT. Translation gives CASSKKRRQGANEKLFF.

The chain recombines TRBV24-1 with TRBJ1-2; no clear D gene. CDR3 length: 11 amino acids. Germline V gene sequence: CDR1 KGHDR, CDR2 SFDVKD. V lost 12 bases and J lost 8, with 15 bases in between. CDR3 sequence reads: CAGRKGEGYTF. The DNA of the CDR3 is TGTGCCGGGCGGAAGGGAGAAGGCTACACCTTC.

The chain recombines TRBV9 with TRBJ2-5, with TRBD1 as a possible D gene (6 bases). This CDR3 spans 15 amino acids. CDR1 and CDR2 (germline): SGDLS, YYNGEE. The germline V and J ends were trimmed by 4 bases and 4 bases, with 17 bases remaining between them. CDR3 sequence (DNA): TGTGCCAGCAGCCCCAGGGGAACGATTGGAGAGACCCAGTACTTC. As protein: CASSPRGTIGETQYF.

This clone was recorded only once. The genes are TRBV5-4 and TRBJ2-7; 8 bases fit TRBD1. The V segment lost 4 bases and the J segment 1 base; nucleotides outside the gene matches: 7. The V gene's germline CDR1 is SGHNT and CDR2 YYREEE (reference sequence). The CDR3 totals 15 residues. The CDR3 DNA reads TGTGCCAGCAGCCCCCCGGGACAGGTTTCCTACGAGCAGTACTTC. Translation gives CASSPPGQVSYEQYF.

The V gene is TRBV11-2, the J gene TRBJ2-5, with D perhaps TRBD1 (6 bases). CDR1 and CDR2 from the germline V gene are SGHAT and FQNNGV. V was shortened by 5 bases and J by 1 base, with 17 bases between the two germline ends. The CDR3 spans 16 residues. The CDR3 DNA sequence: TGTGCCAGCAGCCCAAGGTGGGACACCACCCAAGAGACCCAGTACTTC. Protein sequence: CASSPRWDTTQETQYF.

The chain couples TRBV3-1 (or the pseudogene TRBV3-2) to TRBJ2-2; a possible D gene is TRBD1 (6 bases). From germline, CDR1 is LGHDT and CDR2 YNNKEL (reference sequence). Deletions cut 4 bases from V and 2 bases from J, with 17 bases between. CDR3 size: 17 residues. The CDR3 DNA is TGTGCCAGCAGCCGGATCAAGGACAGTCTTAACACCGGGGAGCTGTTTTTT. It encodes CASSRIKDSLNTGELFF.

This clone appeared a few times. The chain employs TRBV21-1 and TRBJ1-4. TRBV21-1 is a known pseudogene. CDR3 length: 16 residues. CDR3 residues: CASSRIYLATNEKLFF. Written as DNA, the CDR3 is TGTGCCAGCAGCAGAATCTACCTGGCAACTAATGAAAAACTGTTTTTT.

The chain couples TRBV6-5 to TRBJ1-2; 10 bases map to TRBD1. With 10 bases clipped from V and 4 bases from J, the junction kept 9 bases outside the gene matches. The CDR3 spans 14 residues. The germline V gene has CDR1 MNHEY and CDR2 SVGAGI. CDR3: CATRRQGAGYGYTF. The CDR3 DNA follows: TGTGCCACCCGTCGACAGGGGGCTGGCTATGGCTACACCTTC.

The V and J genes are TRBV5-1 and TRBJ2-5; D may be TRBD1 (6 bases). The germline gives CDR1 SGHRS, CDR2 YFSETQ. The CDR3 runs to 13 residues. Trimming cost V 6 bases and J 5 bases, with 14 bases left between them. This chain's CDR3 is CASTGVVGETQYF. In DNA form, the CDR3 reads TGCGCCAGCACAGGGGTCGTTGGGGAGACCCAGTACTTC. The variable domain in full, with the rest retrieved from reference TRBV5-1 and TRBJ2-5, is KAGVTQTPRYLIKTRGQQVTLSCSPISGHRSVSWYQQTPGQGLQFLFEYFSETQRNKGNFPGRFSGRQFSNSRSEMNVSTLELGDSALYLCASTGVVGETQYFGPGTRLLVL.